The text below deals with one TCR beta chain. The antigen remains undetermined. This nonspecific control used anti-CD3/anti-CD28 bead stimulation of CD4+ T cells. CD4+ T cells upregulating both CD40 ligand and CD69 were sorted as responding cells. The sample belongs to a study of persistence of HIV-infected CD4 T cells. Study-level findings and limits: Antigen-responding cells were enriched for degenerate expanded CDR3beta sequences.

Sequencing used immunoSEQ version 4 in survey mode. Sequencing was performed with immunoSEQ multiplex PCR; in TCRdb, only in-frame clones are kept and a portion is missing. Counted here are around 39,000 clones, about 89% occurring once; the ten biggest clones make up over 1%. CDR1 and CDR2 from the germline V gene are LNHDA and SQIVND (reference sequence). This CDR3 is 13 amino acids long. Trimming removed 6 bases at V and 1 base at J, with 9 bases between. The receptor was isolated from an adult man with HIV who was CMV-seropositive. The chain employs TRBV19 and TRBJ1-1; D gene unclear. Here the sequenced sample was CD4+ T cells sorted from PBMCs after roughly 20-hour stimulation, taken from a patient who received antiretroviral therapy. As DNA, the CDR3 is TGTGCCAGTAGAAGGGAATCGAACACTGAAGCTTTCTTT. As protein: CASRRESNTEAFF.